This T cell receptor beta chain was identified in a study of shared clonotypes between healthy human individuals (dated by TCRdb to the early 2020s). Looking at the study overall: Three men and two women, aged 18 to 49 years, made up the cohort. Libraries were prepared and TCR repertoires were sequenced by different laboratories using diverse techniques, in order to increase sequencing depth and limit assay-specific biases. The study deeply sequenced blood TCR repertoires of five healthy adults to estimate repertoire size and the extent of clonotype sharing between individuals. For each donor, CD4 naive and CD4 memory were each run on three plates, CD8 naive on two plates, and CD8 memory on one plate. Leukapheresis yielded between about 0.85 and 9 billion PBMCs per donor. The research as a whole found: Sharing across several donors was observed for 5% to 6.5% of naive CD4, 3% to 3.5% of naive CD8, 2.3% of memory CD4, and roughly 0.4% of memory CD8 clonotypes. Sampling was limited to blood, and TCR repertoires in tissue likely differ from TCR repertoires in blood. Larger estimated clonotype richness was generally found for naive subsets than for memory subsets. Incomplete sequencing was indicated by rarefaction of sorted-subset datasets, despite the large sequencing depth. Higher generation probabilities were observed for clonotypes shared by all four sorted-subset donors than for non-shared clonotypes. Pairwise subsampling indicated that sequencing depth was expected to affect the degree of clonotype sharing among donors. The genetic and exposure-history diversity represented was limited by the small number of donors.

On this clone itself: Its antigen target is currently unknown. No base qualities exist here, and no much larger clone lies one base off it.

The germline V gene specifies SGDLS as CDR1 and YYNGEE as CDR2. Trimming takes 4 bases from V and 7 bases from J, and the germline ends sit 42 bases apart. The CDR3 contains 23 residues, cysteine and phenylalanine counted. The only DNA kept is the CDR3, 69 bases in frame from the first base. TCR CDR3 regions were amplified from genomic DNA by multiplex PCR using the deep immunoSEQ assay. Extracted genomic DNA from each cell subset was spread evenly across all wells of several immunoSEQ 96-well plates, with each plate serving as a replicate. For sorted subsets, roughly 200 ng genomic DNA, equal to tens of thousands of T cell genomes, was loaded into each replicate PCR. Purified libraries were quantified with a Qubit 3.0 fluorometer, sized on a Bioanalyzer 2100, and re-quantified with the KAPA Library Quantification kit. A separate single-read 150-cycle Illumina NextSeq 550 flow cell was used to sequence each immunoSEQ 96-well plate. The authors processed their data as follows. The immunoSEQ output contained only junctional sequences without quality scores, so filtering could not match that applied to full-length reads. To assign V/J genes and CDR3, sequences were annotated against IMGT germline references using PyIR, a Python wrapper for IgBLAST v1.9. Any read was removed if the V/J assignment was weak (E-value above 1e-6), the CDR3 was missing, or the read contained stop codons, out-of-frame junctions, or ambiguous translated residues. A V3J clonotype was defined by an identical inferred V gene, J gene, and CDR3 amino acid sequence. The percentage overlap between two repertoires was calculated by dividing the number of shared unique clonotypes by the size of the smaller repertoire. Three approaches were used to assess repertoire richness: RTK rarefaction, the Chao1 estimator, and Recon v2.1 estimates of unobserved clonotypes. Generation probabilities for all TCRbeta clonotypes obtained by the gDNA method from a handful of donors were computed using OLGA. In its TCRdb copy, this immuneACCESS table keeps in-frame sequences only and misses some clones. Where compared with another copy, unresolved V genes explain less than half of these, and the others have no known cause. V, J and clone size are those of that table, while D and trimming were read from the DNA. Recorded for this sample are about 2.4 million clones; under 95% of them occurred a single time. Together, the top ten hold around 0.4% of the sample.

Healthy HIV-negative adults with no recently reported acute infections or vaccinations were included as donors. Every donor was a Caucasian adult residing in Nashville, Tennessee, USA. CD4+ T cells were enriched through magnetic negative selection, after which naive cells were positively selected on CD45RA and the remaining negative fraction served as the memory subset. Blood was obtained by leukapheresis, after which PBMCs were separated by Ficoll-Histopaque density gradient centrifugation and cryopreserved in liquid nitrogen vapor phase. Analytical flow cytometry was used to check the purity and quantity of every magnetically sorted T cell population. Genomic DNA was isolated from every sorted fraction and measured by UV absorbance on a Nanodrop 2000c.

Material: naive CD4+ T cells from PBMCs. Reading the label with the study, this specimen's cell subset or site is: CD45RA+ positively selected. This receptor chain uses TRBV9 and TRBJ2-1, with TRBD2 perhaps the D gene, on 6 matching bases. This receptor was identified in a man between 18 and 35 years old in good health. Some clones in this sample may be carry-over from other donors' samples. The CDR3 has the sequence CASSTHSARGAFYLFGGYNEQFF. At the DNA level, the sequence is TGTGCCAGCAGCACCCACAGTGCGCGGGGAGCATTTTATCTTTTTGGGGGATATAATGAGCAGTTCTTC.